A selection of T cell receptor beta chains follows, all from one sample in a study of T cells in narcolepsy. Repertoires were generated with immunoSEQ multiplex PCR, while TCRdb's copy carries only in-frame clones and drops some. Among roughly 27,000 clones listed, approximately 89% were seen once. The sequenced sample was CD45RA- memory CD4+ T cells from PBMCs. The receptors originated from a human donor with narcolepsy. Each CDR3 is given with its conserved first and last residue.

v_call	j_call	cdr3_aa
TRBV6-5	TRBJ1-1	CASRETQNTEAFF
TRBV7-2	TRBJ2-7	CASSLMSYEQYF
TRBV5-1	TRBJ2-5	CASSKIGETQYF
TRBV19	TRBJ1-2	CASSPAGGHPNYGYTF
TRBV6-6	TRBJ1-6	CATGEGNSPLHF
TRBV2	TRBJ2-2	CASSEIAGGIRELFF
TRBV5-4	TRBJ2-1	CASSLTGDSYNEQFF
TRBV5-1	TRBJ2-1	CASSLNPTDSYNEQFF
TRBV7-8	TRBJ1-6	CASSSRWQGRNSPLHF
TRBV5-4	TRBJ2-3	CASSLDFVDTQYF
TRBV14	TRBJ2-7	CASSQGRGPSSKQYF
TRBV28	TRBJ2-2	CASRDPGQGKSGELFF
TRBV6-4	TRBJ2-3	CASSDSITSLLYF
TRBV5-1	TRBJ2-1	CASSLSRDNEQFF
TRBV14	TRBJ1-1	CASSSALTGAIEAFF
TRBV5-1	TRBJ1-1	CASSPRTAGLNTEAFF
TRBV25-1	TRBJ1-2	CASSESGGYGYTF
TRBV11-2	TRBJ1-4	CASSLRGEKLFF
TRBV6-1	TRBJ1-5	CASSGQLLNQPQHF
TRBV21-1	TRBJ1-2	CASSKVRLPPNYGYTF
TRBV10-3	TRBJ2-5	CAINRGRSDQETQYF
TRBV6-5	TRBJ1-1	CASRPGGFDTEAFF
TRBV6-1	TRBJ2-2	CASSVQDRATGELFF
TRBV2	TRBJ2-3	CASSELRVTTDTQYF
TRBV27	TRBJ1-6	CASRQGGVFSPLHF
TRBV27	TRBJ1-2	CASSSPSGYGYTF
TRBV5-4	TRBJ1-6	CASSLDRGLYSPLHF
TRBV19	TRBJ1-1	CASSSSPTGNTEAFF
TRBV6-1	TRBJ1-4	CASSESRGNEKLFF
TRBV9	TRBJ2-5	CASSVTSGGASSFRETQYF
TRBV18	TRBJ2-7	CASSLVSSYEQYF
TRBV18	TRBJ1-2	CASSPGAYTSNYGYTF
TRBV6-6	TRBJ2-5	CAGGTNQGETQYF
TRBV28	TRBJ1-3	CASRLGQSSGNTIYF
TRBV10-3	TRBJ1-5	CAISESTDQPQHF
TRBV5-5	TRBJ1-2	CASSLVAGQWANYGYTF
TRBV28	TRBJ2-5	CASSFGARGTQYF
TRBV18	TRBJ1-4	CASSSTGGEEKLFF
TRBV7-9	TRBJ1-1	CASSFGTGGNTEAFF
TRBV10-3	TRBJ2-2	CAISESRTTGELFF
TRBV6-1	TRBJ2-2	CASSETPGGIGELFF
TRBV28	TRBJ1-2	CASSAQRGNGYTF
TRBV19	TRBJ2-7	CASSASSGGPSYEQYF
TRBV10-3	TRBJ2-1	CAISESLGAGYNEQFF
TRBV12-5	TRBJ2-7	CASGLVGGSYEQYF
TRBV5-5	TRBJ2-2	CASSLVGGELFF
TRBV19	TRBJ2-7	CASSMGQAPYEQYF
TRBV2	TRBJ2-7	CASNRDRGWSEQYF
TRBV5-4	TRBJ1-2	CASSWGQGGNYGYTF
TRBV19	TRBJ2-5	CASSMNRVQETQYF
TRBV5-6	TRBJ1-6	CASSPGAGPLHF
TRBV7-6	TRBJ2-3	CASSAGLMGDTQYF
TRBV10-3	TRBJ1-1	CAISGGNTEAFF
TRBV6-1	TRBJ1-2	CASREQGAPGGYTF
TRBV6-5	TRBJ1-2	CGVQGERGYTF